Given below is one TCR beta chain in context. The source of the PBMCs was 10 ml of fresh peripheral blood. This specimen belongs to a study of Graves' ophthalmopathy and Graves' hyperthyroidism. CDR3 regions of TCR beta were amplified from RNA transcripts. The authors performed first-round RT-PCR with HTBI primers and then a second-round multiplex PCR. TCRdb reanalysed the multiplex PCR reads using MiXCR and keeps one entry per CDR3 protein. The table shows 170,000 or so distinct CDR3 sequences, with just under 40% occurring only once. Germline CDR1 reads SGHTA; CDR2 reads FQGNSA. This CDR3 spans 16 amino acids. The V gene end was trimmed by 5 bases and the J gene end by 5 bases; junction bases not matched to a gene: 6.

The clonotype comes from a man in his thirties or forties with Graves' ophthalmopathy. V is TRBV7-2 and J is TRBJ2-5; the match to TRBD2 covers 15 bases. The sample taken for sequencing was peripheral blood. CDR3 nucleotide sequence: TGTGCCAGCAGCCAGCGGACTAGCGGGAGGGCGGAGACCCAGTACTTC. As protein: CASSQRTSGRAETQYF.